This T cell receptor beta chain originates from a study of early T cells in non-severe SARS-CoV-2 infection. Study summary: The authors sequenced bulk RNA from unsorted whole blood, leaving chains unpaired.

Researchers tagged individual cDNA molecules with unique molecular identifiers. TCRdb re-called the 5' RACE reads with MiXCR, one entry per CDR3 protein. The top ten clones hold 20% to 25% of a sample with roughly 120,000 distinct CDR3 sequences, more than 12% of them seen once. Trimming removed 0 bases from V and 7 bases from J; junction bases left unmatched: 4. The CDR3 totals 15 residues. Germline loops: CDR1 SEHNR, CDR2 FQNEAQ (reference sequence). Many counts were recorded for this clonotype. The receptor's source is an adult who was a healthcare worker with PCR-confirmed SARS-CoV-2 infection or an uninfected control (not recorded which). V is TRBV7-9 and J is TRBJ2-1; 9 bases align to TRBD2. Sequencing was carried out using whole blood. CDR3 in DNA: TGTGCCAGCAGCTTAGCTAGCGGGGGTTTGAATGAGCAGTTCTTC. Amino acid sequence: CASSLASGGLNEQFF.